These 30 T cell receptor beta chains originate from one sample sequenced in a study of radiotherapy plus CTLA-4 blockade in lung cancer. Repertoires were generated with immunoSEQ multiplex PCR, while TCRdb's copy carries only in-frame clones and drops some. The sample has approximately 60,000 clones; around three quarters are singletons. The sample here was peripheral blood, taken from a patient treated with radiotherapy plus ipilimumab. These receptors were obtained from a human donor with non-small cell lung cancer who had a complete response to radiotherapy plus ipilimumab.

The rearrangement joins TRBV5-4 to TRBJ1-1; 12 bases map to TRBD1. J lost 1 base, V lost 3 bases, and 10 bases had no gene match. Germline lookup yields CDR1 SGHNT and CDR2 YYREEE (reference sequence). The CDR3 is made up of 18 amino acids. The CDR3, as DNA: TGTGCCAGCAGCTCGGGGACAGGGGGCGTTTTTGCGAACACTGAAGCTTTCTTT. It specifies CASSSGTGGVFANTEAFF. Full variable domain (rest looked up from reference TRBV5-4 and TRBJ1-1): ETGVTQSPTHLIKTRGQQVTLRCSSQSGHNTVSWYQQALGQGPQFIFQYYREEENGRGNFPPRFSGLQFPNYSSELNVNALELDDSALYLCASSSGTGGVFANTEAFFGQGTRLTVV.

This rearrangement joins TRBV6-5 to TRBJ2-3, with D maybe TRBD2 (5 bases). Germline values: CDR1 MNHEY, CDR2 SVGAGI. This CDR3 contains 15 residues. The ends were cut back, 6 bases at V and 2 bases at J, with 15 bases in the middle. The CDR3 here is CASRLQADFTDTQYF. In nucleotides, the CDR3 is TGTGCCAGCAGACTTCAAGCGGATTTCACAGATACGCAGTATTTT.

V usage is TRBV19 and J usage is TRBJ1-5, with D hard to call. Trimming removed 3 bases at V and 4 bases at J, with 4 bases between. Germline lookup yields CDR1 LNHDA and CDR2 SQIVND (reference sequence). The CDR3 is 12 residues long. The CDR3 nucleotides read TGTGCCAGTAGTATTCAGAATCAGCCCCAGCATTTT. It specifies CASSIQNQPQHF.

This clone appeared a few times. This chain uses TRBV7-2 with TRBJ2-3; D may be TRBD1 (6 bases). This CDR3 spans 17 amino acids. The V and J ends lost 1 base and 6 bases respectively, with 20 bases between them. Germline values: CDR1 SGHTA, CDR2 FQGNSA. CDR3 in amino acids: CASSLGGWGRGTDTQYF. CDR3 nucleotide sequence: TGTGCCAGCAGCTTAGGAGGTTGGGGCAGGGGAACGGATACGCAGTATTTT.

The CDR3 region is CASSLGAANYGYTF. CDR3 nucleotides: TGTGCCAGCAGTTTAGGGGCAGCTAACTATGGCTACACCTTC. The gene calls are TRBV27 and TRBJ1-2; a weak D match, TRBD1 (5 bases). The V and J ends lost 2 bases and 0 bases respectively, with 7 bases between them. The germline CDR1 and CDR2 sequences are MNHEY and SMNVEV (reference sequence). This CDR3 spans 14 amino acids.

This clone occurred once. The chain links TRBV28 to TRBJ2-7; D is undetermined. CDR3 size: 17 residues. The V gene's germline CDR1 is MDHEN and CDR2 SYDVKM. V was cut by 4 bases and J by 0 bases, with 19 bases left in between. The CDR3 loop reads CASSSRVPRPISYEQYF. CDR3 in DNA: TGTGCCAGCAGTTCCCGCGTCCCCAGGCCAATCTCCTACGAGCAGTACTTC.

The genes are TRBV11-2 and TRBJ2-7; D unclear. Trimming stripped 3 bases from V and 0 bases from J, with 6 bases between. The CDR3 is 13 amino acids. The germline CDR1 and CDR2 sequences are SGHAT and FQNNGV. CDR3 residues: CASSFSDSYEQYV. The DNA for the CDR3 is TGTGCCAGCAGCTTTTCGGACTCCTACGAGCAGTACGTC.

The chain carries TRBV7-2 and TRBJ1-2; the D is unclear. Trimming pared 2 bases from V and 8 bases from J, leaving 18 bases between. Germline V lookup: CDR1 SGHTA, CDR2 FQGNSA. This CDR3 contains 15 residues. The CDR3, as DNA: TGTGCCAGCAGCTTAATCCCGAGTAGCCGCGGGGGCTACACCTTC. Translated: CASSLIPSSRGGYTF. Full variable domain (remainder filled in from reference TRBV7-2 and TRBJ1-2): GAGVSQSPSNKVTEKGKDVELRCDPISGHTALYWYRQSLGQGLEFLIYFQGNSAPDKSGLPSDRFSAERTGGSVSTLTIQRTQQEDSAVYLCASSLIPSSRGGYTFGSGTRLTVV.

The rearrangement uses TRBV7-8 and TRBJ2-5; 9 positions agree with TRBD1. The end of the DNA aligns better with TRBJ2-7, so the J call may be wrong. Germline assignment: CDR1 SGHVS and CDR2 FQNEAQ. The CDR3 covers 14 residues. The CDR3 protein is CASRRRQGAYEQYF. The CDR3 DNA is TGTGCCAGCAGACGTCGACAGGGGGCCTACGAGCAGTACTTC.

The genes are TRBV18 and TRBJ1-4; no definite D call. V was clipped by 0 bases and J by 7 bases, with 9 bases between them. Germline CDR1 KGHSH, CDR2 LQKENI. The CDR3 consists of 14 residues. Here the CDR3 reads CASSPPVAGEKLFF. CDR3 in DNA: TGTGCCAGCTCACCACCCGTGGCGGGTGAAAAACTGTTTTTT. Supplemented by reference TRBV18 and TRBJ1-4, the full variable domain reads NAGVMQNPRHLVRRRGQEARLRCSPMKGHSHVYWYRQLPEEGLKFMVYLQKENIIDESGMPKERFSAEFPKEGPSILRIQQVVRGDSAAYFCASSPPVAGEKLFFGSGTQLSVL.

V gene TRBV30 combines with J gene TRBJ1-2; D is uncertain. This CDR3 comprises 11 residues. In germline, CDR1 is GTSNPN, CDR2 SVGIG (reference sequence). V lost 2 bases and J 5 bases, leaving 6 bases between the germline ends. The CDR3 sequence: CAWSFHYGYTF. The CDR3 DNA reads TGTGCCTGGAGTTTTCATTATGGCTACACCTTC.

This clone came up once. The chain has TRBV2 and TRBJ2-3, with TRBD2 as a possible D gene (5 bases). The CDR3 is 16 amino acids. The V and J ends lost 4 bases and 0 bases respectively, with 14 bases between them. Germline assignment: CDR1 SNHLY and CDR2 FYNNEI. The CDR3 reads CASSAASTVSTDTQYF. CDR3 in DNA: TGTGCCAGCAGTGCGGCTAGCACAGTTAGCACAGATACGCAGTATTTT.

This clone was recorded a few times. This rearrangement joins TRBV7-2 to TRBJ1-4, with D maybe TRBD1 (5 bases). The germline CDR1 and CDR2 sequences are SGHTA and FQGNSA. The CDR3 is made up of 11 amino acids. V lost 5 bases to trimming and J lost 7 bases, with 5 bases between them. The DNA for the CDR3 is TGTGCCAGCAGCAGGGGTGAAAAACTGTTTTTT. This translates into CASSRGEKLFF.

The V gene is TRBV11-3, the J gene TRBJ2-4; tentatively, D is TRBD1 (6 bases). Germline-derived CDR1 and CDR2 are SGHNT and YENEEA. Trimming removed 5 bases from V and 9 bases from J, with 20 bases in between. There are 15 residues in the CDR3. The CDR3: CASSLLGKQGGIQYF. In DNA form, the CDR3 reads TGTGCCAGCAGCCTCCTTGGGAAACAAGGGGGCATTCAGTACTTC.

The rearrangement links TRBV27 to TRBJ1-2; tentatively, D is TRBD1 (6 bases). The CDR3 totals 17 residues. Germline values: CDR1 MNHEY, CDR2 SMNVEV (reference sequence). V was shortened by 8 bases and J by 4 bases, with 26 bases between the two germline ends. The CDR3 reads CASGPLGRGGQRYGYTF. The CDR3 DNA is TGTGCCAGCGGACCCCTTGGGCGGGGGGGCCAACGCTATGGCTACACCTTC.

The V gene is TRBV29-1, the J gene TRBJ2-1, with TRBD2 as a possible D gene (7 bases). Trimming removed 2 bases at V and 2 bases at J, with 10 bases between. Germline V gene data show CDR1 as SQVTM and CDR2 as ANQGSEA. The CDR3 is 14 amino acids. The CDR3 loop reads CSVEMGGPYNEQFF. The CDR3 DNA reads as TGCAGCGTTGAAATGGGGGGGCCCTACAATGAGCAGTTCTTC.

The gene calls are TRBV19 and TRBJ1-5, with 10 bases that match TRBD1. The germline gives CDR1 LNHDA, CDR2 SQIVND (reference sequence). The CDR3 sequence is 17 residues long. Losses at the gene ends were 5 bases for V and 6 bases for J; bases not matched to a gene: 13. The CDR3 spells CASSPGTGVGRGQPQHF. CDR3 in DNA: TGTGCCAGTAGTCCCGGGACAGGGGTGGGTAGGGGTCAGCCCCAGCATTTT.

V and J are TRBV30 and TRBJ1-2; TRBD1 aligns across 7 bases. The V gene's germline CDR1 is GTSNPN and CDR2 SVGIG (reference sequence). The CDR3 runs to 14 residues. With V trimmed by 5 bases and J by 0 bases, 6 bases remained unmatched. The CDR3 sequence: CAWARDSANYGYTF. DNA of the CDR3: TGTGCCTGGGCCCGGGACAGCGCTAACTATGGCTACACCTTC.

The chain links TRBV4-3 to TRBJ1-1; D is unresolved. The germline V and J ends were trimmed by 1 base and 1 base, with 10 bases remaining between them. CDR3 size: 15 residues. Germline CDR1 reads LGHNA; CDR2 reads YSLEER. The CDR3 reads CASSQGPDTNTEAFF. The CDR3 region has the DNA TGCGCCAGCAGCCAAGGACCAGATACGAACACTGAAGCTTTCTTT.

The CDR3 DNA is TGTGCCAGCAGTCCACGGGACAACCAAGAGACCCAGTACTTC. Its translation is CASSPRDNQETQYF. V and J are TRBV13 and TRBJ2-5; D might be TRBD1 (6 bases). Trimming cost V 6 bases and J 0 bases, with 11 bases left between them. Germline assignment: CDR1 PRHDT and CDR2 FYEKMQ (reference sequence). The CDR3 totals 14 residues.

The rearrangement joins TRBV6-4 to TRBJ1-5; perhaps TRBD1 as D (6 bases). The CDR3 is 15 amino acids. Germline V gives CDR1 MRHNA, CDR2 SNTAGT. V lost 1 base to trimming and J lost 3 bases, with 10 bases between them. The CDR3 nucleotides read TGTGCCAGCAGTGACTGGGACACCCTCAATCAGCCCCAGCATTTT. As protein: CASSDWDTLNQPQHF.

The chain combines TRBV19 with TRBJ1-1, with unresolved D. V was trimmed by 7 bases and J by 3 bases, leaving 15 bases between them. Germline CDR1 and CDR2: LNHDA and SQIVND (reference sequence). This CDR3 spans 14 amino acids. CDR3 sequence reads: CASKPTHTDTEAFF. Written as DNA, the CDR3 is TGTGCCAGTAAACCTACACATACTGACACTGAAGCTTTCTTT.

The chain couples TRBV27 to TRBJ2-7, with D hard to call. This CDR3 contains 16 residues. CDR1 MNHEY and CDR2 SMNVEV come from the germline V gene (reference sequence). V dropped 0 bases and J dropped 0 bases, with 12 bases sitting between them. CDR3: CASSLSGVGHSYEQYF. For the CDR3, the DNA is TGTGCCAGCAGTTTATCAGGTGTAGGGCACTCCTACGAGCAGTACTTC.

The V gene is TRBV6-1, the J gene TRBJ1-2, with 7 bases aligning to TRBD1. The CDR3 contains 16 residues. The V and J ends lost 2 bases and 0 bases, in that order; junction bases with no gene match: 6. Germline CDR1 is MNHNS and CDR2 is SASEGT. Here the CDR3 reads CASSESGTAANYGYTF. The CDR3 DNA sequence: TGTGCCAGCAGTGAATCAGGGACAGCTGCTAACTATGGCTACACCTTC.

This clone was picked up one time. The J gene is TRBJ2-2, the V gene TRBV6-1; 10 bases are a match to TRBD1. The ends lost 6 bases at V and 4 bases at J; junction bases unmatched: 5. Germline-derived CDR1 and CDR2 are MNHNS and SASEGT. The CDR3 runs 15 residues. The CDR3 reads CASRTGGTGTGELFF. The CDR3 DNA is TGTGCCAGCAGGACAGGGGGCACGGGCACCGGGGAGCTGTTTTTT.

The chain is built from TRBV11-2 and TRBJ2-3; tentative D call: TRBD1 (5 bases). V shed 0 bases and J shed 8 bases, with 15 bases lying between them. This CDR3 contains 15 residues. Germline V gives CDR1 SGHAT, CDR2 FQNNGV. The CDR3 loop reads CASSLEGVTTTTQYF. The DNA for the CDR3 is TGTGCCAGCAGCTTAGAAGGGGTCACTACGACTACGCAGTATTTT.

This clone was seen a few times. V gene TRBV6-5 combines with J gene TRBJ1-1; 7 bases match TRBD1. Germline CDR1 and CDR2: MNHEY and SVGAGI. The junction had 12 bases not matched to a gene; V was cut back by 5 bases and J by 6 bases. This CDR3 contains 15 residues. The CDR3 DNA sequence: TGTGCCAGCAGTCGACGACAGGGCGGATCCCCTGAAGCTTTCTTT. It translates to CASSRRQGGSPEAFF.

The sample holds one count of this clone. The CDR3 here is CAISGEQSGEKLFF. The CDR3 DNA is TGTGCCATCAGTGGGGAGCAGTCGGGTGAAAAACTGTTTTTT. The chain joins TRBV10-3 to TRBJ1-4, with D uncertain. The CDR3 loop spans 14 amino acids. The germline V gene has CDR1 ENHRY and CDR2 SYGVKD. V lost 4 bases and J lost 7, with 13 bases in between.

The genes are TRBV30 and TRBJ1-2, with D possibly TRBD1 on 6 matching bases. In germline, CDR1 is GTSNPN, CDR2 SVGIG (reference sequence). The CDR3 is made up of 14 amino acids. V lost 5 bases and J 12 bases, leaving 25 bases between the germline ends. The DNA for the CDR3 is TGTGCCTGGCGTGCCCACCCGGGGGCGGGGGGCAACACCTTC. It translates to CAWRAHPGAGGNTF.

The rearrangement links TRBV30 to TRBJ1-2; D might be TRBD1 (6 bases). V was shortened by 0 bases and J by 12 bases, with 23 bases between the two germline ends. The CDR3 is 15 amino acids. Germline V lookup: CDR1 GTSNPN, CDR2 SVGIG (reference sequence). The CDR3 spells CAWSVGLAGERGHTF. Written as DNA, the CDR3 is TGTGCCTGGAGTGTAGGTCTGGCAGGGGAGAGGGGTCACACCTTC.